Following are 27 T cell receptor beta chains from one sample sequenced in a study of OX40 agonist ivuxolimab in advanced cancers. Libraries were prepared by immunoSEQ multiplex PCR; TCRdb keeps only in-frame clonotypes and omits some of them. The table shows 55,000 to 75,000 clones, with 86% occurring only once. The specimen was CD4+ or CD8+ T cells sorted from blood, collected in a trial of the OX40 agonist ivuxolimab. The receptors originated from an adult with an advanced solid tumor such as melanoma, head and neck, liver or kidney cancer.

The CDR3 DNA sequence: TGTGCCAGCAGTGACACAGGACTCTATGGCTACACCTTC. Its protein product is CASSDTGLYGYTF. The chain is built from TRBV6-4 and TRBJ1-2, with D maybe TRBD1 (5 bases). Germline loops: CDR1 MRHNA, CDR2 SNTAGT. Trimming cost V 2 bases and J 4 bases, with 8 bases left between them. The CDR3 runs 13 residues.

This sequence joins TRBV6-1 and TRBJ1-2; possible D gene TRBD1, 6 bases. Germline V lookup: CDR1 MNHNS, CDR2 SASEGT. CDR3 length equals 15 residues. Trimming took 6 bases from V and 4 from J, leaving 18 bases between them. The CDR3 sequence is CASSDPRAGVYGYTF. The CDR3 nucleotides read TGTGCCAGCAGCGATCCTCGGGCAGGGGTCTATGGCTACACCTTC.

The chain joins TRBV5-1 to TRBJ2-3, with 8 nucleotides matching TRBD1. Germline lookup yields CDR1 SGHRS and CDR2 YFSETQ. V lost 1 base to trimming and J lost 5 bases; unmatched junction nucleotides: 9. The CDR3 length is 16 residues. CDR3 in amino acids: CASSLTTRGRGDTQYF. Written as DNA, the CDR3 is TGCGCCAGCAGCTTGACGACCAGGGGGCGAGGAGATACGCAGTATTTT.

The chain is built from TRBV10-3 and TRBJ1-2; D call uncertain. This CDR3 is built from 14 residues. The germline V gene has CDR1 ENHRY and CDR2 SYGVKD. V dropped 3 bases and J dropped 5 bases, with 13 bases sitting between them. As DNA, the CDR3 is TGTGCCATCAGTGATAGGACTCTCAGTTATGGCTACACCTTC. It codes for CAISDRTLSYGYTF.

The rearrangement joins TRBV6-5 to TRBJ2-7; 10 nucleotides agree with TRBD2. The V and J ends lost 8 bases and 2 bases, in that order; junction bases with no gene match: 6. Germline V gene sequence: CDR1 MNHEY, CDR2 SVGAGI. The CDR3 is 14 amino acids. CDR3 residues: CASFASGRAYEQYF. CDR3 DNA: TGTGCCAGCTTCGCGAGCGGGAGGGCCTACGAGCAGTACTTC.

This chain uses TRBV7-2 with TRBJ2-5; 11 bases agree with TRBD1. This CDR3 spans 17 amino acids. Germline CDR1 reads SGHTA; CDR2 reads FQGNSA. After removal of 1 base from V and 2 bases from J, the junction contained 6 bases not matched to a gene. CDR3 DNA: TGTGCCAGCAGCTTAGTCGGACAGGGGGCGCTTCAAGAGACCCAGTACTTC. It encodes CASSLVGQGALQETQYF.

This chain links TRBV18 with TRBJ1-2; no definite D call. Trimming cost V 3 bases and J 5 bases, with 10 bases left between them. The CDR3 length is 13 residues. Germline V gene sequence: CDR1 KGHSH, CDR2 LQKENI. The CDR3 DNA reads TGTGCCAGCTCACCGGACGGATCGTATGGCTACACCTTC. Protein sequence: CASSPDGSYGYTF.

V usage is TRBV5-4 and J usage is TRBJ2-3; 8 positions match TRBD2. Trimming at V came to 4 bases and at J to 5 bases, leaving 6 bases not matched to a gene. CDR1 is SGHNT, CDR2 YYREEE, per germline (reference sequence). The CDR3 loop spans 14 amino acids. The CDR3 nucleotides read TGTGCCAGCAGCCTCGGACTAGCCTTAGATACGCAGTATTTT. It codes for CASSLGLALDTQYF. The full variable domain, rest sourced from reference TRBV5-4 and TRBJ2-3, is ETGVTQSPTHLIKTRGQQVTLRCSSQSGHNTVSWYQQALGQGPQFIFQYYREEENGRGNFPPRFSGLQFPNYSSELNVNALELDDSALYLCASSLGLALDTQYFGPGTRLTVL.

The V and J genes are TRBV6-4 and TRBJ2-7, with TRBD1 as a possible D gene (6 bases). The V end was cut by 2 bases, the J end by 5 bases, with 13 bases between. The CDR3 has 14 amino acids. Per germline, CDR1 MRHNA and CDR2 SNTAGT. For the CDR3, the DNA is TGTGCCAGCAGTGACGCCGGGACAAGTGACGAGCAGTACTTC. Its translation is CASSDAGTSDEQYF.

V usage is TRBV6-1 and J usage is TRBJ1-2; maybe TRBD1 (5 bases). Germline V CDR1 and CDR2: MNHNS, SASEGT. V was cut by 2 bases and J by 5 bases, with 12 bases left in between. The CDR3 contains 14 residues. The CDR3 coding sequence is TGTGCCAGCAGTGAACCCGGGACGGCATATGGCTACACCTTC. This translates into CASSEPGTAYGYTF.

This chain links TRBV11-3 with TRBJ2-1, with 7 positions matching TRBD2. Losses at the gene ends were 1 base for V and 0 bases for J; bases not matched to a gene: 6. CDR3 length: 17 amino acids. CDR1 and CDR2 from the germline V gene are SGHNT and YENEEA. The CDR3 sequence is CASSLVAGRSSYNEQFF. CDR3 nucleotide sequence: TGTGCCAGCAGCTTAGTAGCGGGCAGAAGCTCCTACAATGAGCAGTTCTTC.

The chain is built from TRBV16 and TRBJ1-1; a weak D match, TRBD1 (6 bases). The V gene lost 0 bases and the J gene lost 10 bases, with 12 bases spanning the gap. This CDR3 contains 13 residues. Germline V gene lookup returns CDR1 KGHSY and CDR2 FQNENV. The CDR3 loop is CASSQSGGTTAFF. The CDR3 nucleotides are TGTGCCAGCAGCCAATCGGGCGGGACAACAGCTTTCTTT.

The V gene is TRBV2, the J gene TRBJ2-7; D not certain. CDR1 is SNHLY, CDR2 FYNNEI, per germline. This CDR3 spans 14 amino acids. Trimming shortened V by 2 bases and J by 2 bases, and 10 bases separated the two germline ends. CDR3 DNA sequence: TGTGCCAGCAGTGAATCCCTTTTTCCCTACGAGCAGTACTTC. Protein: CASSESLFPYEQYF.

CDR3 residues: CAWSTDWGPYNEQFF. DNA of the CDR3: TGTGCCTGGAGTACGGACTGGGGGCCCTACAATGAGCAGTTCTTC. The chain recombines TRBV30 with TRBJ2-1; possible D gene TRBD1, 6 bases. The CDR3 length is 15 residues. V was trimmed by 2 bases and J by 2 bases, leaving 13 bases between them. From germline, CDR1 is GTSNPN and CDR2 SVGIG (reference sequence). Full variable domain (remainder filled in from reference TRBV30 and TRBJ2-1): SQTIHQWPATLVQPVGSPLSLECTVEGTSNPNLYWYRQAAGRGLQLLFYSVGIGQISSEVPQNLSASRPQDRQFILSSKKLLLSDSGFYLCAWSTDWGPYNEQFFGPGTRLTVL.

The rearrangement joins TRBV2 to TRBJ2-5; D may be TRBD2 (6 bases). Judging by the DNA end, TRBJ2-7 fits better; the J call may be wrong. CDR1 is SNHLY and CDR2 is FYNNEI in the germline V gene. The CDR3 spans 13 residues. Here the CDR3 reads CASERRRAYEQYF. The CDR3, as DNA: TGTGCCAGCGAGAGAAGGAGGGCCTACGAGCAGTACTTC.

The rearrangement joins TRBV5-6 to TRBJ2-1, with 10 bases that match TRBD2. Trimming cost V 3 bases and J 0 bases; bases outside gene matches: 3. This CDR3 is built from 16 residues. Germline V gene data show CDR1 as SGHDT and CDR2 as YYEEEE. CDR3 nucleotides: TGTGCCAGCAGCTGGACTAGCGGTGGCTCCTACAATGAGCAGTTCTTC. It specifies CASSWTSGGSYNEQFF.

The chain carries TRBV29-1 and TRBJ2-7, with TRBD1 matching 7 bases. This CDR3 has 15 amino acids. CDR1 and CDR2 (germline): SQVTM, ANQGSEA. V lost 5 bases, J lost 0 bases, and 10 bases stayed unmatched. The CDR3 sequence: CSVTLFRDSSYEQYF. CDR3 nucleotide sequence: TGCAGCGTTACTTTATTCCGGGACAGCTCCTACGAGCAGTACTTC.

The chain uses TRBV28 and TRBJ1-2; D unresolved. V was trimmed by 2 bases and J by 8 bases, leaving 9 bases between them. The CDR3 contains 12 residues. Per germline, CDR1 MDHEN and CDR2 SYDVKM. CDR3 bases: TGTGCCAGCAGTTTAAAGGGTGCCGGCTACACCTTC. It yields the protein CASSLKGAGYTF.

CDR3 coding DNA: TGTGCCAGCAGCCCCACGGACATGCTCACCGGGGAGCTGTTTTTT. This encodes CASSPTDMLTGELFF. J is TRBJ2-2 and V is TRBV9; possible D gene TRBD1, 5 bases. CDR1 is SGDLS and CDR2 is YYNGEE in the germline V gene. This CDR3 has 15 amino acids. V lost 4 bases to trimming and J lost 4 bases, with 14 bases between them.

This clone was found once. The V gene is TRBV30, the J gene TRBJ2-5; D possibly corresponds to TRBD1 (5 bases). V lost 6 bases and J 5 bases, leaving 13 bases between the germline ends. This CDR3 has 12 amino acids. Germline assignment: CDR1 GTSNPN and CDR2 SVGIG (reference sequence). CDR3 nucleotides: TGTGCCTGCTCGATGGGGCCGGAGACCCAGTACTTC. Protein sequence: CACSMGPETQYF.

The rearrangement uses TRBV7-2 and TRBJ2-3; D might be TRBD1 (5 bases). V was clipped by 3 bases and J by 4 bases, with 8 bases between them. In germline, CDR1 is SGHTA, CDR2 FQGNSA. The CDR3 runs to 13 residues. CDR3 nucleotides: TGTGCCAGCAGCTTTCAGGGCTCAGATACGCAGTATTTT. It is translated as CASSFQGSDTQYF.

V usage is TRBV28 and J usage is TRBJ2-1, with D maybe TRBD2 (6 bases). The CDR3 is made up of 12 amino acids. V was trimmed by 3 bases and J by 6 bases, leaving 6 bases between them. The germline gives CDR1 MDHEN, CDR2 SYDVKM. The CDR3 protein is CASSLTSNEQFF. The DNA for the CDR3 is TGTGCCAGCAGTTTGACTAGCAATGAGCAGTTCTTC.

For the CDR3, the DNA is TGCAGCGGACGAGGGGGCGGAAGAACTGAAGCTTTCTTT. It codes for CSGRGGGRTEAFF. The chain employs TRBV29-1 and TRBJ1-1; 7 bases agree with TRBD1. The CDR3 loop spans 13 amino acids. V gave up 7 bases and J gave up 5 bases; unmatched junction bases: 10. Germline V gene data show CDR1 as SQVTM and CDR2 as ANQGSEA.

The chain links TRBV27 to TRBJ2-1; D is unresolved. The CDR3 sequence is 13 residues long. V lost 4 bases and J lost 4, with 8 bases in between. Germline lookup yields CDR1 MNHEY and CDR2 SMNVEV (reference sequence). The CDR3 sequence: CASSYRPYNEQFF. The CDR3 DNA reads TGTGCCAGCAGTTACAGACCTTACAATGAGCAGTTCTTC.

V and J are TRBV19 and TRBJ2-7; D is perhaps TRBD1 (6 bases). This CDR3 contains 16 residues. The V end lost 5 bases, the J end lost 3 bases, and 20 bases lay between the germline ends. CDR1 is LNHDA and CDR2 is SQIVND in the germline V gene (reference sequence). CDR3 DNA sequence: TGTGCCAGTAGTCCGACTACGGGACACCGAAACTACGAGCAGTACTTC. The encoded protein is CASSPTTGHRNYEQYF.

J is TRBJ1-1 and V is TRBV5-1; TRBD1 is a possible D gene (6 bases). The germline gives CDR1 SGHRS, CDR2 YFSETQ. The CDR3 is 14 amino acids. Trimming cost V 2 bases and J 4 bases, with 12 bases left between them. CDR3 nucleotides: TGCGCCAGCAGCTTCCGGGGGCATGGCACTGAAGCTTTCTTT. Protein: CASSFRGHGTEAFF.

For this clone: An end of the junction does not agree with germline; a read error may underlie this. Additional DNA sequences in this sample encode the identical CDR3. The V and J genes are TRBV7-7 and TRBJ2-2, with 7 positions matching TRBD2. The CDR3 totals 14 residues. The germline CDR1 and CDR2 sequences are SSHAT and FNYEAQ (reference sequence). The CDR3 region has the DNA TGTGCTAGCAGCTTAGCGGGTAACACCGGGGAGCTGTTTTTT. It is translated as CASSLAGNTGELFF.